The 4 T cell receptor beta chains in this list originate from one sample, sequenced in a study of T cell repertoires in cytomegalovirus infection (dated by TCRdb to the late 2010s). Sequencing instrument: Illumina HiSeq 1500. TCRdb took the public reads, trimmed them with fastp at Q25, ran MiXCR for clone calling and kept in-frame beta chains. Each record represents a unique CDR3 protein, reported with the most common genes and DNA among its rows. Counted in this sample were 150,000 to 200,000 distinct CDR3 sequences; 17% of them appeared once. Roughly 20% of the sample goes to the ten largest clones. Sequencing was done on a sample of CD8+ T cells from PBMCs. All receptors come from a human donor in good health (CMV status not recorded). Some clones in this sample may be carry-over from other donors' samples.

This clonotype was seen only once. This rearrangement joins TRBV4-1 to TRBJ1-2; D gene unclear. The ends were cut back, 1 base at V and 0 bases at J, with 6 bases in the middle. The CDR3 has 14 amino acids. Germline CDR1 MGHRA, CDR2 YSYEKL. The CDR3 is CASSQGETNYGYTF. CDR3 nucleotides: TGCGCCAGCAGCCAAGGGGAAACTAACTATGGCTACACCTTC.

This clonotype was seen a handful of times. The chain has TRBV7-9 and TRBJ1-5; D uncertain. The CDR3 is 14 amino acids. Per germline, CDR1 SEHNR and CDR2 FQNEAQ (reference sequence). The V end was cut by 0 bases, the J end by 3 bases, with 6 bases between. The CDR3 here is CASSLAATNQPQHF. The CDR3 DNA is TGTGCCAGCAGCTTAGCCGCCACCAATCAGCCCCAGCATTTT.

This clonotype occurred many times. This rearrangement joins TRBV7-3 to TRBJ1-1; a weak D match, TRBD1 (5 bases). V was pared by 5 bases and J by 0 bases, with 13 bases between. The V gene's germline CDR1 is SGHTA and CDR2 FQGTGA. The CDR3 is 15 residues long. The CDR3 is CASSHAGGMNTEAFF. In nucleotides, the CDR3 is TGTGCCAGCAGCCACGCTGGGGGGATGAACACTGAAGCTTTCTTT. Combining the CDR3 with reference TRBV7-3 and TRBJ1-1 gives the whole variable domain GAGVSQTPSNKVTEKGKYVELRCDPISGHTALYWYRQSLGQGPEFLIYFQGTGAADDSGLPNDRFFAVRPEGSVSTLKIQRTERGDSAVYLCASSHAGGMNTEAFFGQGTRLTVV.

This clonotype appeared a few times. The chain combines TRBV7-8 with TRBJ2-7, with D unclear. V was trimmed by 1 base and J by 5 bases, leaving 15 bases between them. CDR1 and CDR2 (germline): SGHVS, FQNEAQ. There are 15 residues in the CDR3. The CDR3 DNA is TGTGCCAGCAGCTTAGACGGGCTGTTTGGAGACGAGCAGTACTTC. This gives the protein CASSLDGLFGDEQYF.